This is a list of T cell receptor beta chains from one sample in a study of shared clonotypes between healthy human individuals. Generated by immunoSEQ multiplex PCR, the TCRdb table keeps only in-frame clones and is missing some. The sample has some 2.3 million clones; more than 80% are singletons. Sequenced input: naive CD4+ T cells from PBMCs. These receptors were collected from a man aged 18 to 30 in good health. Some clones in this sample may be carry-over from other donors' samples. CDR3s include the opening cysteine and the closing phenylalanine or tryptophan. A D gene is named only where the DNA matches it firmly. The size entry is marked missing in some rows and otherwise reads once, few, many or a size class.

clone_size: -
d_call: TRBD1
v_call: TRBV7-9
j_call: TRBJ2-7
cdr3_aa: CASSSLGGTGQYEQYF
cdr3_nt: TGTGCCAGCAGCTCCTTAGGTGGGACAGGGCAGTACGAGCAGTACTTC

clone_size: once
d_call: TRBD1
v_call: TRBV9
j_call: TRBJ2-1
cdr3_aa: CASSERGQERNEQFF
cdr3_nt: TGTGCCAGCAGCGAGAGGGGACAGGAACGAAATGAGCAGTTCTTC

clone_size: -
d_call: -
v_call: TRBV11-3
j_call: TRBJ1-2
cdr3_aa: CASTPDAYGYTF
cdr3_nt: TGTGCCAGCACTCCGGACGCGTATGGCTACACCTTC

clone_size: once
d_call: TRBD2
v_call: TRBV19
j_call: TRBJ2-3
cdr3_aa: CASSPVGLAGGNTDTQYF
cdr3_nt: TGTGCCAGTAGTCCGGTGGGCCTAGCGGGAGGGAATACAGATACGCAGTATTTT

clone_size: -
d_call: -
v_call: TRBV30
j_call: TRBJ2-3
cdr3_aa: CAWSTGAGNTQYF
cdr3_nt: TGTGCCTGGTCCACGGGGGCGGGAAACACGCAGTATTTT

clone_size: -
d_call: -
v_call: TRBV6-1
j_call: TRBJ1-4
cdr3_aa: CASSDRQRGEKLFF
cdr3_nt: TGTGCCAGCAGTGATCGCCAGCGAGGTGAAAAACTGTTTTTT

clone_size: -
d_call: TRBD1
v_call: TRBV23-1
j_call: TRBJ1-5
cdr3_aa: CASSQFRTGGAEGPNQPQHF
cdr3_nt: TGCGCCAGCAGTCAATTCAGGACAGGGGGCGCGGAGGGTCCCAATCAGCCCCAGCATTTT

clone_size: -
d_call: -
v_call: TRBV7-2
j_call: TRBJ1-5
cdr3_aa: CASSLFQYSNQPQHF
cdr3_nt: TGTGCCAGCAGCTTATTCCAATATAGCAATCAGCCCCAGCATTTT

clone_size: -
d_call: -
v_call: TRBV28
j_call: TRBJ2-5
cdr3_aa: CASSLWGRRETQYF
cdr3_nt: TGTGCCAGCAGTTTATGGGGGAGGAGGGAGACCCAGTACTTC

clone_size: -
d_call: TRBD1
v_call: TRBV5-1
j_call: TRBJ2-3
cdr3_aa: CASSLVQGATDTQYF
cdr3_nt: TGCGCCAGCAGCTTGGTTCAGGGGGCCACAGATACGCAGTATTTT

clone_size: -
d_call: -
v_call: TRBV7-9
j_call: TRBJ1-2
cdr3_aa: CASTPSAVYGYTF
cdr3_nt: TGTGCCAGCACCCCCAGTGCTGTTTATGGCTACACCTTC

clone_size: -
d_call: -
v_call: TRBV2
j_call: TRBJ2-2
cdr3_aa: CASTATTLPGELFF
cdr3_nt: TGTGCCAGCACTGCGACTACCTTACCCGGGGAGCTGTTTTTT

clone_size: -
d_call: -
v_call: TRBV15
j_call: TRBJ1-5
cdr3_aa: CATSREGDSNLRPQHF
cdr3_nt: TGTGCCACCAGCAGAGAGGGAGACAGTAATTTACGGCCCCAGCATTTT

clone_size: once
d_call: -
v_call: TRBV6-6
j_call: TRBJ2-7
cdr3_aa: CASSAAGNYKQYF
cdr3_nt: TGTGCCAGCAGTGCGGCAGGGAATTACAAGCAGTACTTC

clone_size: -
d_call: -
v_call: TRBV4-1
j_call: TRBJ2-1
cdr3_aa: CASSGLFSGTDEQFF
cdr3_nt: TGCGCCAGCAGCGGTTTGTTTAGTGGTACCGATGAGCAGTTCTTC

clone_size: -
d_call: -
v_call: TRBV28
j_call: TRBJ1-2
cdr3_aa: CASSFAGPPSYTF
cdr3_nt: TGTGCCAGCAGTTTTGCAGGGCCCCCTTCATACACCTTC

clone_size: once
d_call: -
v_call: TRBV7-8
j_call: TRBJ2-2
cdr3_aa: CASSLQSTGELFF
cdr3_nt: TGTGCCAGCAGCTTACAGAGCACCGGGGAGCTGTTTTTT

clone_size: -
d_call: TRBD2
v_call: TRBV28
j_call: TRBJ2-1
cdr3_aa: CASSSPGGGQFF
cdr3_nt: TGTGCCAGCAGTTCCCCGGGAGGTGGGCAGTTCTTC

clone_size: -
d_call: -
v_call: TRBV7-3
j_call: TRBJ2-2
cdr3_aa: CASSLNRNLNTGELFF
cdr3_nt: TGTGCCAGCAGCTTAAACAGGAACTTGAACACCGGGGAGCTGTTTTTT

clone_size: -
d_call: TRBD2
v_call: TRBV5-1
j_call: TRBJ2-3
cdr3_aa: CASSLLGLITDTQYF
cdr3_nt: TGCGCCAGCAGCTTGCTGGGACTAATCACAGATACGCAGTATTTT

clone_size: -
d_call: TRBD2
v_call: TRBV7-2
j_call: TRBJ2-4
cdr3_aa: CASSLDGGAGGKNIQYF
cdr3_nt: TGTGCCAGCAGCTTAGACGGGGGCGCGGGAGGGAAAAACATTCAGTACTTC

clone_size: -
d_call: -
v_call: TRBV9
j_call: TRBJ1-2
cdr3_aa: CASSPHGSQAHNYGYTF
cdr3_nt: TGTGCCAGCAGCCCCCACGGTTCACAGGCCCATAACTATGGCTACACCTTC

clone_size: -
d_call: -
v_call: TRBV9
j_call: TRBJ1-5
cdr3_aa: CASSVGGSYQPQHF
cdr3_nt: TGTGCCAGCAGCGTAGGGGGCTCTTATCAGCCCCAGCATTTT

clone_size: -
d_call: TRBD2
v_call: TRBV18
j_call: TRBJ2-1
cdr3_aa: CASSPTSGSVDEQFF
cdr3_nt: TGTGCCAGCTCACCAACTAGCGGGAGTGTAGATGAGCAGTTCTTC